This TCR beta chain emerged from a study of neurological immune-mediated disorders (dated by TCRdb to the late 2010s). For the study in its entirety: Using UMI-based sequencing, the study compared peripheral blood TCR-beta repertoires from patients with HTLV-I-associated myelopathy (HAM/TSP), patients with multiple sclerosis, and healthy controls. The 106 TCR-beta libraries covered PBMC samples along with longitudinal samples, technical triplicates, and paired sorted CD4+ and CD8+ T-cell subsets. The cohort comprised 68 subjects: around 15 HAM/TSP patients, 35 or so multiple sclerosis patients and about 20 healthy controls. Summary of the overall study and its limitations: The highest TCR clonal expansion was observed in HAM/TSP patients, whereas the lowest was observed in MS patients, even when compared with healthy controls. No identical CDR3 amino acid sequences were shared among expanded clones across subjects, suggesting private TCR-beta repertoires in all groups.

A distance of 12 bases separates the germline ends of V and J, which lose 3 bases and 0 bases respectively. In the germline V gene, CDR1 corresponds to MNHEY and CDR2 to SVGEGT. The CDR3 runs 15 amino acids, cysteine and phenylalanine included. Only the CDR3 DNA stays, 45 bases, in frame from base 1. Remarks on this clonotype: The clone's antigen remains unknown. The record has no base qualities; no much larger clone is one base away.

Libraries from unsorted PBMCs were made from 2 million PBMCs kept in RNAlater at -80 degrees C until RNA extraction. Peripheral blood was subjected to Ficoll-Hypaque density gradient centrifugation to isolate PBMCs, which were then cryopreserved in liquid nitrogen. cDNA synthesis used template-switch 5'RACE with a primer carrying a 10-nucleotide random unique molecular identifier tagging each TCR transcript. Every sequencing run yielded over 170 million TCR-beta sequences covering 15-18 subjects. The RNeasy kit was used for extraction of total RNA. Using the KAPA Real-time Library Amplification kit, TCR-beta VDJ regions were amplified with primers for the TCR constant region and the 5'RACE anchor. A first PCR added sample indexes and Illumina adaptors, and a second PCR then raised library yield. After Ampure bead purification, the TCR product of roughly 650 bp was size-selected on a 2% E-gel SizeSelection system. Library quality was checked on a Bioanalyzer, concentration was measured with Qubit, and libraries were quantified with the Kapa Library Quantification kit before pooling. Libraries were sequenced paired-end 2 x 150 bp on an Illumina HiSeq 2500. To increase sequence diversity, roughly 24-30% phiX was spiked into each library pool. In the paper's pipeline: Quality-filtered reads were processed with the UMI-based MiGEC pipeline, and over 90% of raw TCR sequences were removed by the MiGEC pipeline during error correction. IMGT germline references were used for aligning VDJ genes, and each clonotype was defined as a unique CDR3 amino acid sequence together with its V-J genes. Clonal expansion, Shannon diversity and CDR3 relatedness (CalcPairwiseDistances, ClusterSamples) were evaluated with VDJtools, and phylogenetic trees were built with CLCbio workbench. Expanded clones were defined as having at least 8 unique UMIs, based on coefficient-of-variation modelling across technical triplicates. TCRdb ran its own pipeline on the public reads, namely fastp trimming at Q25 and MiXCR clone calling, and kept in-frame beta chains. Every CDR3 protein is listed once, alongside the most common genes and DNA of its rows. In this record, the V and J calls reflect TCRdb's handling and not the investigators' own analysis. In this sample the table shows 15,000 to 20,000 distinct CDR3 sequences, roughly 14% of which occur a single time. Of the sample, roughly 13% is held by the ten largest clones.

This clonotype was sampled from a man aged 60-69 years with HTLV-1-associated myelopathy (HAM/TSP). The chain links TRBV6-2 or TRBV6-3 with TRBJ2-7; confidence is insufficient to name the D gene. The specimen was PBMCs. The nucleotide sequence reads as follows: TGTGCCAGCAGTTATTCCCGGGTCAGCTCCTACGAGCAGTACTTC. It specifies CASSYSRVSSYEQYF.